The clone carrying this TCR beta chain was observed many times. Its target is unknown. The data stem from a study of response to subunit inactivated influenza vaccine. Study-level points and caveats: Authors suggested that a seasonal influenza vaccination recruits few new T cells each time.

Germline values: CDR1 DFQATT, CDR2 SNEGSKA (reference sequence). The CDR3 extends over 14 amino acids. V lost 2 bases and J 3 bases, leaving 13 bases between the germline ends. TCRdb re-derived calls from the RT-PCR reads in MiXCR, one entry per CDR3 protein. Of about 520,000 distinct CDR3 sequences in the sample, approximately 7.2% were seen once. Source: PBMCs from blood, taken roughly 24 months after vaccination. This sequence originates from a man aged 50-75 years who received an inactivated influenza vaccine. This rearrangement joins TRBV20-1 to TRBJ1-1; TRBD1 might be the D (6 bases). CDR3 nucleotide sequence: TGCAGTGCTAGAAAGGGGGGGCTGGACACTGAAGCTTTCTTT. Its protein is CSARKGGLDTEAFF.